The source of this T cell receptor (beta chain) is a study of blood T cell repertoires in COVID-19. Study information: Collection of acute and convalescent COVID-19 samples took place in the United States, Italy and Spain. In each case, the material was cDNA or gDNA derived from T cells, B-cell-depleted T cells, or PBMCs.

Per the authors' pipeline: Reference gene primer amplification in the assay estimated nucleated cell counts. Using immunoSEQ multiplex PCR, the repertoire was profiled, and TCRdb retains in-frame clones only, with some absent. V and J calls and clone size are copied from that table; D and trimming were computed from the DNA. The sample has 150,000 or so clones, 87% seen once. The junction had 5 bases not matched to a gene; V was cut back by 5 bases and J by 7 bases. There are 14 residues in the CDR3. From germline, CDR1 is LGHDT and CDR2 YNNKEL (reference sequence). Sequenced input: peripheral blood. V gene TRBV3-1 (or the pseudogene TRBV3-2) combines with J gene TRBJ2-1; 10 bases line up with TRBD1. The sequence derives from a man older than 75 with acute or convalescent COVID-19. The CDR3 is CASSAWDRGNEQFF. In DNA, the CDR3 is TGTGCCAGCAGCGCTTGGGACAGGGGTAATGAGCAGTTCTTC.